The 29 T cell receptor beta chains below were found in one sample sequenced in a study of regulatory T cells in long-lasting Graves disease. In building TCR beta libraries, iRepertoire HTBI primers were used together with Arm-PCR of CDR3 regions. MiXCR, applied by TCRdb to the multiplex PCR reads, yields one record per CDR3 protein. Of 350,000 to 450,000 distinct CDR3 sequences in the sample, roughly 12% were seen once. Time point specified: newly diagnosed GD, antithyroid drugs for less than 3 months. TCR sequences were obtained from RNA taken from PBMCs. The same data also contributed to another study, on T cells in Graves' hyperthyroidism and ophthalmopathy.

Sequencing was performed on peripheral blood mononuclear cells (PBMCs), taken at new diagnosis, from a patient treated with antithyroid drugs. All receptors derive from a woman aged 18-29 years with Graves disease.

The V call is TRBV29-1, the J call TRBJ2-2, with D unresolved. V shed 3 bases and J shed 4 bases, with 3 bases lying between them. The CDR3 consists of 11 residues. CDR1 is SQVTM, CDR2 ANQGSEA, per germline. CDR3 sequence reads: CSVDVTGELFF. The CDR3 DNA is TGCAGCGTTGACGTCACCGGGGAGCTGTTTTTT.

Ten or more counts support this clonotype. The chain couples TRBV10-3 to TRBJ2-2; D is unresolved. The CDR3 sequence is 14 residues long. Trimming took off 8 bases at V and 1 base at J, with 11 bases between the two ends. CDR1 is ENHRY and CDR2 is SYGVKD in the germline V gene. CDR3 DNA: TGTGCCATCGGCCCGGGTGTGAACACCGGGGAGCTGTTTTTT. Translating gives CAIGPGVNTGELFF.

This clonotype was counted a few times. The chain combines TRBV12-3 or TRBV12-4 with TRBJ2-7; 10 bases align to TRBD1. The CDR3 loop spans 13 amino acids. The trim removed 6 bases at V and 6 bases at J, leaving 5 bases unmatched. Here the CDR3 reads CASRPWTGGEQYF. CDR3 in DNA: TGTGCCAGCAGGCCCTGGACAGGGGGCGAGCAGTACTTC.

Relative to its sample, this clonotype is medium-sized. This rearrangement joins TRBV18 to TRBJ2-5; no firm D call. This CDR3 has 11 amino acids. Germline CDR1 is KGHSH and CDR2 is LQKENI. V was pared by 8 bases and J by 1 base, with 5 bases between. The CDR3 coding sequence is TGTGCCAGCAGCCCCCAAGAGACCCAGTACTTC. It specifies CASSPQETQYF.

This clonotype has ten or more counts. The rearrangement links TRBV20-1 to TRBJ2-1; the D gene is possibly TRBD1 (5 bases). This CDR3 is 13 amino acids long. The germline V gene encodes CDR1 DFQATT and CDR2 SNEGSKA (reference sequence). V lost 3 bases and J lost 7, with 13 bases in between. The CDR3: CSASRGRGNEQFF. CDR3 bases: TGCAGTGCTAGTAGGGGTAGAGGTAATGAGCAGTTCTTC.

Comment on this clonotype: One end of the junction varies from germline; a read error may be responsible. The CDR3 reads CSARDQGAF. The CDR3 DNA sequence: TGCAGTGCTAGAGATCAGGGGGCATTT. V usage is TRBV20-1 and J usage is TRBJ1-1, with 8 bases lining up with TRBD1. From germline, CDR1 is DFQATT and CDR2 SNEGSKA (reference sequence). CDR3 length: 9 amino acids.

The chain has TRBV7-2 and TRBJ1-4, with 7 bases identical to TRBD1. Germline trimming cut 5 bases from V and 7 bases from J; bases unmatched to any gene: 13. The CDR3 totals 16 residues. Germline V gene lookup returns CDR1 SGHTA and CDR2 FQGNSA. Here the CDR3 DNA reads TGTGCCAGCAGCCCCTACTTACAGGGGTGGAGTGAAAAACTGTTTTTT. Protein: CASSPYLQGWSEKLFF.

The table lists this clonotype with many counts. The chain combines TRBV27 with TRBJ2-1, with 13 bases matching TRBD2. The V segment lost 5 bases and the J segment 4 bases; nucleotides outside the gene matches: 2. CDR3 length: 15 amino acids. Germline V CDR1 and CDR2: MNHEY, SMNVEV (reference sequence). The CDR3 here is CASSPTSGRYNEQFF. The CDR3 DNA reads TGTGCCAGCAGTCCGACTAGCGGGAGGTACAATGAGCAGTTCTTC.

At least ten counts were recorded for this clonotype. The genes are TRBV5-5 and TRBJ2-1; tentatively, D is TRBD2 (6 bases). V lost 2 bases, J lost 14 bases, and 11 bases lay in between. There are 11 residues in the CDR3. CDR1 and CDR2 (germline): SGHKS, YYEKEE (reference sequence). In nucleotides, the CDR3 is TGTGCCAGCAGCTTAGGGAGGAGGGAGTTCTTC. It encodes CASSLGRREFF.

This clonotype has at least ten counts. The chain joins TRBV19 to TRBJ2-2; TRBD1 might be the D (6 bases). Germline lookup yields CDR1 LNHDA and CDR2 SQIVND (reference sequence). The CDR3 is 15 residues long. The V gene lost 9 bases and the J gene lost 4 bases, with 18 bases spanning the gap. The DNA for the CDR3 is TGTGCCAGCAGAAGAGGGGGTGCCGCCACCGGGGAGCTGTTTTTT. Encoded protein: CASRRGGAATGELFF.

There are many counts of this clonotype. The chain combines TRBV7-8 with TRBJ1-2; D ambiguous. V was pared by 4 bases and J by 6 bases, with 21 bases between. The CDR3 length is 16 residues. Germline V gene sequence: CDR1 SGHVS, CDR2 FQNEAQ. As DNA, the CDR3 is TGTGCCAGCAGCTCACATCCTCGGGGTGTAAGGAATGGCTACACCTTC. Translation: CASSSHPRGVRNGYTF.

The genes are TRBV4-3 and TRBJ1-2, with D tentatively TRBD1 (6 bases). Germline-derived CDR1 and CDR2 are LGHNA and YSLEER. The CDR3 totals 15 residues. Trimming shortened V by 2 bases and J by 5 bases, and 15 bases separated the two germline ends. Here the CDR3 DNA reads TGCGCCAGCAGCCAATTGGACAGCAAGCTTTATGGCTACACCTTC. Protein sequence: CASSQLDSKLYGYTF.

The rearrangement uses TRBV5-1 and TRBJ2-5, with D possibly TRBD1 on 6 matching bases. The CDR3 loop spans 18 amino acids. CDR1 is SGHRS, CDR2 YFSETQ, per germline. V was cut by 2 bases and J by 0 bases, with 20 bases left in between. The DNA for the CDR3 is TGCGCCAGCAGCTTTGAACCAGGACAGAGCTACAACCAAGAGACCCAGTACTTC. It yields the protein CASSFEPGQSYNQETQYF.

This clonotype came up many times. The CDR3 DNA reads as TGTGCCAGCAGCTTGATGTCGGGAAACACTGAAGCTTTCTTT. Amino acids: CASSLMSGNTEAFF. V gene TRBV5-8 combines with J gene TRBJ1-1; D uncertain. CDR3 length: 14 residues. Germline V CDR1 and CDR2: SGHTS, YDEGEE. V lost 1 base and J lost 2, with 9 bases in between.

The V and J genes are TRBV27 and TRBJ2-7; the D is unclear. The ends were cut back, 0 bases at V and 9 bases at J, with 15 bases in the middle. The CDR3 extends over 14 amino acids. Per the germline V gene, CDR1 is MNHEY and CDR2 is SMNVEV (reference sequence). The CDR3 reads CASSLSPTDTMQYF. CDR3 nucleotides: TGTGCCAGCAGTTTATCCCCGACGGATACCATGCAGTACTTC.

The sample holds a few counts of this clonotype. The chain recombines TRBV3-1 with TRBJ2-1; D gene unclear. The CDR3 spans 12 residues. CDR1 is LGHDT and CDR2 is YNNKEL in the germline V gene (reference sequence). The germline V and J ends were trimmed by 3 bases and 10 bases, with 10 bases remaining between them. The CDR3 nucleotides are TGTGCCAGCAGCCATGGGCAAGGGGAGCAGTTCTTC. The encoded protein is CASSHGQGEQFF.

This clonotype showed up many times. The genes are TRBV3-1 and TRBJ1-1; D possibly corresponds to TRBD1 (5 bases). The V gene's germline CDR1 is LGHDT and CDR2 YNNKEL (reference sequence). The CDR3 has 13 amino acids. Trimming took off 5 bases at V and 2 bases at J, with 9 bases between the two ends. The CDR3, as DNA: TGTGCCAGCAGCGGCGGGGGAAACACTGAAGCTTTCTTT. Encoded protein: CASSGGGNTEAFF.

This clonotype was counted between two and nine times. A clone one base away is much larger, so this may be a read error. No DNA is shown, since the ends of the CDR3 on it are uncertain; the CDR3 is the one TCRdb lists. This CDR3 reads CATSSTSGLAVPKGYNKQFF. The chain recombines TRBV15 with TRBJ2-1; TRBD2 is taken as the D call from the table, unchecked against the DNA. CDR1 is LNHNV, CDR2 YYDKDF, per germline (reference sequence). Counting both end residues, the CDR3 totals 20 amino acids.

This clonotype has a count of ten or more. The V call is TRBV10-3, the J call TRBJ1-5; D remains ambiguous. Germline CDR1 reads ENHRY; CDR2 reads SYGVKD. V lost 3 bases and J 4 bases, leaving 13 bases between the germline ends. This CDR3 comprises 15 residues. The CDR3 loop reads CAISDRNPINQPQHF. CDR3 nucleotides: TGTGCCATCAGTGATAGGAACCCGATTAATCAGCCCCAGCATTTT.

V is TRBV7-2 and J is TRBJ2-1; 7 bases match TRBD2. Germline lookup yields CDR1 SGHTA and CDR2 FQGNSA. The V gene end was trimmed by 2 bases and the J gene end by 8 bases; junction bases not matched to a gene: 18. This CDR3 is 18 amino acids long. DNA of the CDR3: TGTGCCAGCAGCTTAAAGCTCCGTTTAGGGACTGGGGGGGATGAGCAGTTCTTC. Its translation: CASSLKLRLGTGGDEQFF.

This clonotype turned up a few times. V and J are TRBV3-1 and TRBJ2-1; 7 bases are shared with TRBD2. V dropped 2 bases and J dropped 5; count of bases not matched to a gene: 6. CDR3 size: 15 residues. Germline CDR1 and CDR2: LGHDT and YNNKEL (reference sequence). CDR3: CASSQFGTINNEQFF. In DNA, the CDR3 is TGTGCCAGCAGCCAATTCGGGACTATTAACAATGAGCAGTTCTTC.

V usage is TRBV9 and J usage is TRBJ1-3, with TRBD1 as a possible D gene (5 bases). The CDR3 is 15 amino acids. V gave up 0 bases and J gave up 8 bases, with 15 bases separating them. CDR1 is SGDLS and CDR2 is YYNGEE in the germline V gene. The CDR3 loop is CASSVDGRGTDTIYF. CDR3 coding DNA: TGTGCCAGCAGCGTAGACGGGAGGGGAACGGACACCATATATTTT.

This clonotype was seen a few times. The genes are TRBV7-2 and TRBJ2-5, with D maybe TRBD2 (6 bases). The germline CDR1 and CDR2 sequences are SGHTA and FQGNSA. The CDR3 runs to 16 residues. Trimming removed 1 base at V and 4 bases at J, with 16 bases between. CDR3 sequence (DNA): TGTGCCAGCAGCTTAGGCTTTAGAGCGGGCTCAGAGACCCAGTACTTC. Protein sequence: CASSLGFRAGSETQYF.

This clonotype turned up a few times. V is TRBV2 and J is TRBJ1-5, with D tentatively TRBD1 (6 bases). CDR3 length: 14 residues. Germline CDR1 SNHLY, CDR2 FYNNEI. V lost 7 bases, J lost 1 base, and 11 bases lay in between. CDR3 residues: CASTDRLSNQPQHF. CDR3 coding DNA: TGTGCCAGCACCGACAGGTTGAGCAATCAGCCCCAGCATTTT.

This clonotype was counted many times. The V gene is TRBV20-1, the J gene TRBJ2-1, with 16 bases fitting TRBD2. The V gene's germline CDR1 is DFQATT and CDR2 SNEGSKA (reference sequence). The CDR3 is 18 amino acids. V shed 5 bases and J 0 bases; nucleotides not matched to a gene: 7. CDR3 nucleotides: TGCAGTGCTCAACCGGGACTAGCGGGGGGGAGCTCCTACAATGAGCAGTTCTTC. Its translation: CSAQPGLAGGSSYNEQFF.

There are many counts of this clonotype. This sequence joins TRBV7-8 and TRBJ2-3; 8 nucleotides line up with TRBD2. V lost 3 bases to trimming and J lost 4 bases; unmatched junction nucleotides: 9. The CDR3 totals 16 residues. Germline values: CDR1 SGHVS, CDR2 FQNEAQ. This CDR3 is CASSFANAGGADTQYF. DNA of the CDR3: TGTGCCAGCAGCTTCGCTAACGCGGGAGGAGCAGATACGCAGTATTTT.

The chain uses TRBV4-3 and TRBJ1-2; no reliable D call. V was pared by 2 bases and J by 8 bases, with 18 bases between. Germline CDR1 reads LGHNA; CDR2 reads YSLEER. This CDR3 has 15 residues. The DNA of the CDR3 is TGCGCCAGCAGCCAATCGAAGGCGGCCATCCTAGGCTACACCTTC. It specifies CASSQSKAAILGYTF.

Concerning this clonotype itself: One junction end disagrees with the germline gene, perhaps due to a read error. V and J are TRBV6-1 and TRBJ2-2; no clear D. Germline CDR1 is MNHNS and CDR2 is SASEGT. The CDR3 length is 11 residues. The CDR3 loop reads CATSGGGELFF. CDR3 DNA sequence: TGTGCCACCAGTGGTGGCGGGGAGCTGTTTTTT.

In this sample, this clonotype turned up a few times. V gene TRBV10-3 combines with J gene TRBJ1-5; D is unclear. Between the trimmed V and J ends, which lost 6 bases and 2 bases, there was a span of 17 bases. Germline-derived CDR1 and CDR2 are ENHRY and SYGVKD. The CDR3 is 16 residues long. DNA for the CDR3: TGTGCCATCAGCCCGGTCGTTGTGTATGGCAATCAGCCCCAGCATTTT. It codes for CAISPVVVYGNQPQHF.